This T cell receptor (beta chain) was sequenced during a study of long-term antiretroviral therapy in people with HIV. Study-level points and caveats: Dominance of pre-ART expanded clones persisted, fluctuating and often declining after ART.

Comments on this clone: Its antigen is unknown.

Assay version v3.0 of immunoSEQ was used, and it was run at survey level. Produced via immunoSEQ multiplex PCR; TCRdb's table is partial and in-frame only. The data hold 15,000 to 20,000 clones, with around four fifths observed a single time. CDR3 length: 15 amino acids. Trimming shortened V by 5 bases and J by 4 bases, and 14 bases separated the two germline ends. Germline CDR1 SGHTA, CDR2 FQGNSA. The sample was unsorted PBMCs, taken 0.3 years after starting antiretroviral therapy. The gene calls are TRBV7-2 and TRBJ1-4; perhaps TRBD1 as D (6 bases). The TCR comes from a woman in her fifties or sixties with HIV. The CDR3 coding sequence is TGTGCCAGCAGCGGGTCAGGGGTTTATAATGAAAAACTGTTTTTT. Translating gives CASSGSGVYNEKLFF.